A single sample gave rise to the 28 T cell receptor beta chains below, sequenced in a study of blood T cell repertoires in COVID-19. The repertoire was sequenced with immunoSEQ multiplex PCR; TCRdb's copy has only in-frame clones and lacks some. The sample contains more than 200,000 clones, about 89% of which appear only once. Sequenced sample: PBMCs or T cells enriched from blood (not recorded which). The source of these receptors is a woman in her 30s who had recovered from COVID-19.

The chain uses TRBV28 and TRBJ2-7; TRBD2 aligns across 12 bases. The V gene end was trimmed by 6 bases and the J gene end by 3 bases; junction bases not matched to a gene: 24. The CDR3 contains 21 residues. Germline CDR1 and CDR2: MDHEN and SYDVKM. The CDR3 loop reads CASSLGPHHPRLAGESYEQYF. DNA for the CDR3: TGTGCCAGCAGCCTTGGGCCCCACCACCCCCGACTAGCGGGAGAGAGCTACGAGCAGTACTTC.

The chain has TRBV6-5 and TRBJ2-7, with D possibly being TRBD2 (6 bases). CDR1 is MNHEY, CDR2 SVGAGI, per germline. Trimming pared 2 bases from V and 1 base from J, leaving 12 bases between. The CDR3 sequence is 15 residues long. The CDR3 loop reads CASSYGRGGSYEQYF. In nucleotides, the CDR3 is TGTGCCAGCAGTTACGGGCGGGGCGGATCCTACGAGCAGTACTTC.

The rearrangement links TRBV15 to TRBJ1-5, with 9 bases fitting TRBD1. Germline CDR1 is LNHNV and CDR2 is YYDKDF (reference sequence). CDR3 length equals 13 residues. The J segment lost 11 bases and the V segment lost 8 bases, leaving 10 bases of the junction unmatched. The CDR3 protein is CATGDRDFTTQHF. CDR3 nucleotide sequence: TGTGCCACCGGGGACAGGGACTTTACGACCCAGCATTTT. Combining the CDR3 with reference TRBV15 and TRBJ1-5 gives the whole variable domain DAMVIQNPRYQVTQFGKPVTLSCSQTLNHNVMYWYQQKSSQAPKLLFHYYDKDFNNEADTPDNFQSRRPNTSFCFLDIRSPGLGDTAMYLCATGDRDFTTQHFGDGTRLSIL.

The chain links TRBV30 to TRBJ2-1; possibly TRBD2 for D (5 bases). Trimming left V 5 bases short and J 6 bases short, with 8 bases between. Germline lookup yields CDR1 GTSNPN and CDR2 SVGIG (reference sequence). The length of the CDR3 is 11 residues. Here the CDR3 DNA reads TGTGCCTGGGTAACTAGCAATGAGCAGTTCTTC. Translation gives CAWVTSNEQFF.

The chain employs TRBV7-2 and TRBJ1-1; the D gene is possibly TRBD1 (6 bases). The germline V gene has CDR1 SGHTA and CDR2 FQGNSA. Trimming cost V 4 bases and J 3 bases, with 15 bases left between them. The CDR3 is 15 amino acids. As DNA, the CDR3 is TGTGCCAGCAGCTACAGCGCGGGGGGCGACACTGAAGCTTTCTTT. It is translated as CASSYSAGGDTEAFF.

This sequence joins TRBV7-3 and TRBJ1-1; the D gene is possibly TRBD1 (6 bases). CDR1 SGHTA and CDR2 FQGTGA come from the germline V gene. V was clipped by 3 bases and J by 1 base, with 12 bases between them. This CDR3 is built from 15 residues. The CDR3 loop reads CASSLMDRGNTEAFF. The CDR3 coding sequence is TGTGCCAGCAGCTTGATGGACAGAGGGAACACTGAAGCTTTCTTT.

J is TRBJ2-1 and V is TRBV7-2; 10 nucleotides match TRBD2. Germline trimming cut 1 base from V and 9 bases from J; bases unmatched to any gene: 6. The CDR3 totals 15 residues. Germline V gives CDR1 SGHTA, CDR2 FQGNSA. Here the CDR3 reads CASSLGSGRVGEQFF. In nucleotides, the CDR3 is TGTGCCAGCAGCTTAGGAAGCGGGAGGGTTGGTGAGCAGTTCTTC.

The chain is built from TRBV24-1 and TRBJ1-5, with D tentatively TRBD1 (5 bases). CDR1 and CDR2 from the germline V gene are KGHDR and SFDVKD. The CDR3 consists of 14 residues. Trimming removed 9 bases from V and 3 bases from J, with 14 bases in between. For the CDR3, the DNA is TGTGCCACCCGCCCGGGGGGGGACAATCAGCCCCAGCATTTT. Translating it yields CATRPGGDNQPQHF.

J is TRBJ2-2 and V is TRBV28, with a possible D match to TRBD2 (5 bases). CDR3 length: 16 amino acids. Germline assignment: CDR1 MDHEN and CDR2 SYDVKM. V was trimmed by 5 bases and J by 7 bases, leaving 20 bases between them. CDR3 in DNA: TGTGCCAGCAGTAGTCCGGGAACGTGGAAAAGCGGGGAGCTGTTTTTT. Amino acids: CASSSPGTWKSGELFF.

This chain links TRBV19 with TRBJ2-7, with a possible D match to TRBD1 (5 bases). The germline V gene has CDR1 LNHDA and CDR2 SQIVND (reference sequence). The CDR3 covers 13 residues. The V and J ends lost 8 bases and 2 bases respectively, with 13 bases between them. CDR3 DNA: TGTGCCAGTTCTCGGACACGAACCTACGAGCAGTACTTC. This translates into CASSRTRTYEQYF. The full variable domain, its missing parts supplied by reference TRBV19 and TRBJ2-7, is DGGITQSPKYLFRKEGQNVTLSCEQNLNHDAMYWYRQDPGQGLRLIYYSQIVNDFQKGDIAEGYSVSREKKESFPLTVTSAQKNPTAFYLCASSRTRTYEQYFGPGTRLTVT.

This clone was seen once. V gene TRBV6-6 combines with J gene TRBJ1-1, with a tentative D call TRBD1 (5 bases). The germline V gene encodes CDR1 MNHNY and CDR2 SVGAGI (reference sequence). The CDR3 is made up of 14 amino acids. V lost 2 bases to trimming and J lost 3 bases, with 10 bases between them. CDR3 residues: CASSYLQGYTEAFF. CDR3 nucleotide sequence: TGTGCCAGCAGTTACCTTCAGGGTTACACTGAAGCTTTCTTT.

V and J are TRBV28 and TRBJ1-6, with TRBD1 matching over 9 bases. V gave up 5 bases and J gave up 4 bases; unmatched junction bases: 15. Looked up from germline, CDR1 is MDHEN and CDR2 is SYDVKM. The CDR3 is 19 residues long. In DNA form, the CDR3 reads TGTGCCAGCAGTCCCTTACAGGGGGCGCCTCCATTGTATAATTCACCCCTCCACTTT. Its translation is CASSPLQGAPPLYNSPLHF.

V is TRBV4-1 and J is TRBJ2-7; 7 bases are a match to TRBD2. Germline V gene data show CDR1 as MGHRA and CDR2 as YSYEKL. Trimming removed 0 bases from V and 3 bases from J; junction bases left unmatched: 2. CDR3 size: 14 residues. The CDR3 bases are TGCGCCAGCAGCCAAGATGCTAGCGGCTACGAGCAGTACTTC. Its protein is CASSQDASGYEQYF.

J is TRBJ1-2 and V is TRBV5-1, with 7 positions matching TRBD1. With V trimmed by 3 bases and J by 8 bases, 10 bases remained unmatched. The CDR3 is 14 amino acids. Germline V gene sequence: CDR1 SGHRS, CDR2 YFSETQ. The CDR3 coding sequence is TGCGCCAGCAGCTCTAACAGGGGTCCTGGGGGCTACACCTTC. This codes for CASSSNRGPGGYTF.

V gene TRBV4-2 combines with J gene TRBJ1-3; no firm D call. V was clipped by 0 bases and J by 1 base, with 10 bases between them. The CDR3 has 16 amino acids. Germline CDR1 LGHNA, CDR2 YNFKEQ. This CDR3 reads CASSQDLGQSGNTIYF. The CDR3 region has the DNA TGTGCCAGCAGCCAAGATCTTGGGCAATCTGGAAACACCATATATTTT.

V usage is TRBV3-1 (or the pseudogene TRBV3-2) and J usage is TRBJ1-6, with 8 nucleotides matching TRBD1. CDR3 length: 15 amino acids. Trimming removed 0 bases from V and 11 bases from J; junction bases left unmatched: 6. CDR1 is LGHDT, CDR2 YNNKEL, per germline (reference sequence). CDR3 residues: CASSQDHTGGPPLHF. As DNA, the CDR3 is TGTGCCAGCAGCCAAGATCACACAGGGGGGCCACCCCTCCACTTT.

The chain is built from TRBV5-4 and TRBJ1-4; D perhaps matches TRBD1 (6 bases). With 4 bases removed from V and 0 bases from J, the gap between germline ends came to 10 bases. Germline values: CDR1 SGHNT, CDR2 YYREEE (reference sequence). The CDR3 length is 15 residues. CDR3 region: CASSLQGTTNEKLFF. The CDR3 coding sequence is TGTGCCAGCAGCCTGCAGGGGACAACTAATGAAAAACTGTTTTTT. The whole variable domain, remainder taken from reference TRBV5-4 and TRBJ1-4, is ETGVTQSPTHLIKTRGQQVTLRCSSQSGHNTVSWYQQALGQGPQFIFQYYREEENGRGNFPPRFSGLQFPNYSSELNVNALELDDSALYLCASSLQGTTNEKLFFGSGTQLSVL.

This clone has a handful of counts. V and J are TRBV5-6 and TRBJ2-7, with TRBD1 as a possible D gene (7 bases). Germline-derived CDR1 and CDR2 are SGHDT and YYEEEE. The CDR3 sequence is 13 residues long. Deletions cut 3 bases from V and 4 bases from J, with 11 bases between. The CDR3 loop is CASSSTGRYEQYF. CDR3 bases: TGTGCCAGCAGCTCGACAGGGAGGTACGAGCAGTACTTC.

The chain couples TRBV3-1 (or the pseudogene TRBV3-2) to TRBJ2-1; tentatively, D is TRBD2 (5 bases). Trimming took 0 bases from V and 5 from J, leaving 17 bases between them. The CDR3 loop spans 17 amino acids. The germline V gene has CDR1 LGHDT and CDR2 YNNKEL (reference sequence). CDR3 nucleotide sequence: TGTGCCAGCAGCCAAGAGTTAGGACTCGAAGTCAACAATGAGCAGTTCTTC. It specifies CASSQELGLEVNNEQFF.

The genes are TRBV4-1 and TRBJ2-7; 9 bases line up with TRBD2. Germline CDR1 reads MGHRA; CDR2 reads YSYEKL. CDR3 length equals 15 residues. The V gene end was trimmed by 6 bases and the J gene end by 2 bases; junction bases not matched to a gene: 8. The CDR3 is CASSLIAGEAYEQYF. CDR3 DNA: TGCGCCAGCAGTCTTATAGCGGGGGAGGCCTACGAGCAGTACTTC.

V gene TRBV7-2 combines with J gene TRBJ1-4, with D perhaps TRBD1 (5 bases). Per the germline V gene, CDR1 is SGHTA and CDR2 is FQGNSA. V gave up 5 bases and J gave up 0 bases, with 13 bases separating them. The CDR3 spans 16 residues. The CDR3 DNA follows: TGTGCCAGCAGCGGAGGGGAAGGGGCAACTAATGAAAAACTGTTTTTT. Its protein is CASSGGEGATNEKLFF.

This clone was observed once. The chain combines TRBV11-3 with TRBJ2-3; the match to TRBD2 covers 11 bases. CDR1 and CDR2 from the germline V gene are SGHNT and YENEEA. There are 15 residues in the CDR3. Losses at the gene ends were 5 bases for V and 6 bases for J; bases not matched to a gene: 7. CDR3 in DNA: TGTGCCAGCAGCCCCGGAACTAGCGGGAGTGATACGCAGTATTTT. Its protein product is CASSPGTSGSDTQYF. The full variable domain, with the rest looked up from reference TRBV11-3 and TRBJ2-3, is EAGVVQSPRYKIIEKKQPVAFWCNPISGHNTLYWYLQNLGQGPELLIRYENEEAVDDSQLPKDRFSAERLKGVDSTLKIQPAELGDSAVYLCASSPGTSGSDTQYFGPGTRLTVL.

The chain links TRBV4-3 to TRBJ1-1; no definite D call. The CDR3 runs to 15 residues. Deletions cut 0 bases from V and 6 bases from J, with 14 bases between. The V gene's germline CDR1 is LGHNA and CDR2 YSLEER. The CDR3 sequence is CASSQEEGRIAEAFF. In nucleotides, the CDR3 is TGCGCCAGCAGCCAAGAGGAAGGGAGGATCGCTGAAGCTTTCTTT.

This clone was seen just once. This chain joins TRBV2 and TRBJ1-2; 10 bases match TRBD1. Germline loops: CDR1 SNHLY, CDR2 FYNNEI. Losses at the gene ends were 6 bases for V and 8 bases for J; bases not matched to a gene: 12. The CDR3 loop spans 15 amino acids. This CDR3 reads CASSTSRTGGDGYTF. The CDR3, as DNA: TGTGCCAGCAGCACCTCGAGGACAGGGGGTGACGGCTACACCTTC.

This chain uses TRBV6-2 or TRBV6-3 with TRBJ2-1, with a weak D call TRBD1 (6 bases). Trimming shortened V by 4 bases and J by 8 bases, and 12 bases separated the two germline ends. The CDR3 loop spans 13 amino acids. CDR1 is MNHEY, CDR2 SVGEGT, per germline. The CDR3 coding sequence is TGTGCCAGCAGTTCGGGCAGGGGCGATGAGCAGTTCTTC. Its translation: CASSSGRGDEQFF.

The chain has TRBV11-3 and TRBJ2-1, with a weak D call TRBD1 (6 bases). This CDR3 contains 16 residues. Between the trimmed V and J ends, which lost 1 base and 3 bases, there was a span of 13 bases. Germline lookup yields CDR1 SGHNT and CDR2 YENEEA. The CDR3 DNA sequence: TGTGCCAGCAGCTTAGGGGGGCAGAGTGACTACAATGAGCAGTTCTTC. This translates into CASSLGGQSDYNEQFF.

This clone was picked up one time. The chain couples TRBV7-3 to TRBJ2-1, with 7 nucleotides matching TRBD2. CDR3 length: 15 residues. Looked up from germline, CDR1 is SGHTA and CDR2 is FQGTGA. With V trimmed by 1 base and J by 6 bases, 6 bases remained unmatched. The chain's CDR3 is CASSLNSGGINEQFF. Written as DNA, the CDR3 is TGTGCCAGCAGCTTAAATTCGGGAGGTATCAATGAGCAGTTCTTC.

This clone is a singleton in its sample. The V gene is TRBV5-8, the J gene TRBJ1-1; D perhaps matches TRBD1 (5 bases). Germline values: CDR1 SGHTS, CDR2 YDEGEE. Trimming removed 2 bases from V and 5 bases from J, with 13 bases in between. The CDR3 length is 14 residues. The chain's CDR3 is CASSFHQGRTEAFF. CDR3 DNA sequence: TGTGCCAGCAGCTTCCATCAGGGTCGGACTGAAGCTTTCTTT.